The next 31 T cell receptor beta chains were all read from a single sample in a study of Graves' ophthalmopathy and Graves' hyperthyroidism. Beta-chain TCR CDR3 regions were amplified from RNA transcripts. Second-round multiplex PCR came after a first-round RT-PCR that employed HTBI primers. TCRdb re-called the multiplex PCR reads through MiXCR, storing one row per CDR3 protein. The data contain 150,000 or so distinct CDR3 sequences, 30% to 45% of them singletons. Sample: peripheral blood. These receptors came from a woman in her forties with Graves' ophthalmopathy.

The table lists this clonotype with many counts. This chain links TRBV19 with TRBJ2-5, with a possible D match to TRBD2 (6 bases). The CDR3 is 15 residues long. V was pared by 7 bases and J by 2 bases, with 17 bases between. CDR1 and CDR2 (germline): LNHDA, SQIVND (reference sequence). The CDR3 DNA is TGTGCCAGTAAGAGAGGAGGGTTATCACAAGAGACCCAGTACTTC. Encoded protein: CASKRGGLSQETQYF.

This clonotype was counted many times. The rearrangement links TRBV20-1 to TRBJ1-5, with TRBD1 identical over 8 bases. CDR1 DFQATT and CDR2 SNEGSKA come from the germline V gene (reference sequence). The CDR3 spans 14 residues. With V trimmed by 1 base and J by 5 bases, 4 bases remained unmatched. The CDR3 DNA reads as TGCAGTGCTAGAGGGGACAGGATTTATCAGCCCCAGCATTTT. Translation: CSARGDRIYQPQHF.

The chain is built from TRBV15 and TRBJ2-7, with D hard to call. Germline values: CDR1 LNHNV, CDR2 YYDKDF (reference sequence). The length of the CDR3 is 14 residues. Between the trimmed V and J ends, which lost 1 base and 6 bases, there was a span of 13 bases. The CDR3: CATSRVLDVPEQYF. CDR3 sequence (DNA): TGTGCCACCAGCAGAGTTCTAGATGTGCCCGAGCAGTACTTC.

The CDR3 region is CASSQDRIGAGRTQETQYF. DNA for the CDR3: TGCGCCAGCAGCCAAGATCGAATCGGGGCGGGCAGGACCCAAGAGACCCAGTACTTC. This sequence joins TRBV4-3 and TRBJ2-5, with D perhaps assigned TRBD1 or TRBD2 (5 bases each). Germline values: CDR1 LGHNA, CDR2 YSLEER. CDR3 length equals 19 residues. V was cut by 0 bases and J by 1 base, with 21 bases left in between.

There are many counts of this clonotype. The V call is TRBV12-3 or TRBV12-4, the J call TRBJ1-2; 12 bases align to TRBD1. CDR3 size: 15 residues. The V segment lost 7 bases and the J segment 7 bases; nucleotides outside the gene matches: 10. The DNA of the CDR3 is TGTGCCAGCACTGGGGGGGGACAGGGGGCGCGTGGCTACACCTTC. Protein product: CASTGGGQGARGYTF.

This clonotype has at least ten counts. The chain has TRBV25-1 and TRBJ2-7; tentatively, D is TRBD2 (6 bases). This CDR3 has 13 residues. The V end lost 6 bases, the J end lost 4 bases, and 13 bases lay between the germline ends. Germline V gene lookup returns CDR1 MGHDK and CDR2 SYGVNS. The CDR3 DNA sequence: TGTGCCAGCAGAGGCCCGGGAGCATACGAGCAGTACTTC. Its protein is CASRGPGAYEQYF.

This clonotype was seen a handful of times. The chain uses TRBV6-5 and TRBJ2-7; 7 bases match TRBD2. The CDR3 has 13 amino acids. V was clipped by 3 bases and J by 6 bases; unmatched bases: 5. Per the germline V gene, CDR1 is MNHEY and CDR2 is SVGAGI. CDR3 sequence (DNA): TGTGCCAGCAGTTATCCCGCGGGGGTCGAGCAGTACTTC. It yields the protein CASSYPAGVEQYF.

This sequence joins TRBV20-1 and TRBJ2-2; maybe TRBD1 (7 bases). The ends were cut back, 0 bases at V and 6 bases at J, with 11 bases in the middle. In germline, CDR1 is DFQATT, CDR2 SNEGSKA (reference sequence). The CDR3 sequence is 14 residues long. The CDR3: CSAREGGTAGELFF. DNA of the CDR3: TGCAGTGCTAGAGAAGGCGGGACAGCCGGGGAGCTGTTTTTT.

This clonotype has a count of ten or more. The J gene is TRBJ2-2, the V gene TRBV6-1; TRBD1 matches at 7 bases. The V segment lost 1 base and the J segment 0 bases; nucleotides outside the gene matches: 8. This CDR3 is 18 amino acids long. The V gene's germline CDR1 is MNHNS and CDR2 SASEGT. CDR3 sequence: CASSEVVAGGSNTGELFF. The CDR3 DNA reads TGTGCCAGCAGTGAAGTGGTAGCAGGGGGATCGAACACCGGGGAGCTGTTTTTT.

The genes are TRBV7-2 and TRBJ2-7, with TRBD2 matching over 7 bases. V was clipped by 4 bases and J by 4 bases; unmatched bases: 1. The germline gives CDR1 SGHTA, CDR2 FQGNSA. This CDR3 is 12 amino acids long. The DNA for the CDR3 is TGTGCCAGCAGCTGGCGGGGGTACGAGCAGTACTTC. Protein sequence: CASSWRGYEQYF.

This clonotype has ten or more counts. The V and J genes are TRBV20-1 and TRBJ2-5; 10 bases are shared with TRBD1. This CDR3 has 15 residues. Germline CDR1 and CDR2: DFQATT and SNEGSKA (reference sequence). V trimming: 5 bases; J trimming: 5 bases; junction bases outside the gene matches: 11. CDR3 amino acids: CSADKGTGADETQYF. The DNA for the CDR3 is TGCAGTGCTGACAAAGGGACAGGGGCTGATGAGACCCAGTACTTC.

V usage is TRBV6-1 and J usage is TRBJ2-2, with 7 bases lining up with TRBD2. J lost 6 bases, V lost 7 bases, and 8 bases had no gene match. The CDR3 is made up of 14 amino acids. In germline, CDR1 is MNHNS, CDR2 SASEGT. The CDR3 bases are TGTGCCAGCAAGGTCCTAGCGGCGTCCGGGGAGCTGTTTTTT. It specifies CASKVLAASGELFF.

The table lists this clonotype with many counts. The V gene is TRBV19, the J gene TRBJ2-4; TRBD1 is a possible D gene (5 bases). Between the trimmed V and J ends, which lost 5 bases and 3 bases, there was a span of 14 bases. The germline V gene has CDR1 LNHDA and CDR2 SQIVND (reference sequence). There are 15 residues in the CDR3. As DNA, the CDR3 is TGTGCCAGTAGTGAGGCAGGGTTGGGCAAAAACATTCAGTACTTC. Its translation is CASSEAGLGKNIQYF.

The genes are TRBV6-1 and TRBJ1-3; no clear D gene. The germline V and J ends were trimmed by 5 bases and 0 bases, with 11 bases remaining between them. Germline V gives CDR1 MNHNS, CDR2 SASEGT. The CDR3 totals 15 residues. The CDR3 DNA sequence: TGTGCCAGCAGTCCAGGACGGATCTCTGGAAACACCATATATTTT. Protein: CASSPGRISGNTIYF.

The rearrangement links TRBV9 to TRBJ1-5, with unresolved D. Trimming left V 0 bases short and J 0 bases short, with 7 bases between. The V gene's germline CDR1 is SGDLS and CDR2 YYNGEE. The length of the CDR3 is 15 residues. The CDR3 coding sequence is TGTGCCAGCAGCGTAGATCCGTTTAGCAATCAGCCCCAGCATTTT. This codes for CASSVDPFSNQPQHF.

The V call is TRBV4-1, the J call TRBJ2-5; D not resolved. Trimming took off 2 bases at V and 5 bases at J, with 9 bases between the two ends. This CDR3 has 13 residues. The germline gives CDR1 MGHRA, CDR2 YSYEKL. The CDR3 DNA reads as TGCGCCAGCAGCCAACCGGACCGGGAGACCCAGTACTTC. Protein product: CASSQPDRETQYF.

This clonotype was detected ten times or more. CDR3 nucleotide sequence: TGTGCCAGCAGTGACACAGTCAGGAGGCCCCAGCATTTT. Its translation is CASSDTVRRPQHF. The chain uses TRBV6-1 and TRBJ1-5; D remains unclear. Germline CDR1 reads MNHNS; CDR2 reads SASEGT. The CDR3 consists of 13 residues. V was shortened by 3 bases and J by 9 bases, with 12 bases between the two germline ends.

Here the CDR3 reads CASSSSGRRETQYF. The CDR3 DNA reads TGTGCCAGCAGTTCTAGCGGGAGAAGAGAGACCCAGTACTTC. The V and J genes are TRBV12-3 or TRBV12-4 and TRBJ2-5, with TRBD2 identical over 10 bases. The trim removed 4 bases at V and 4 bases at J, leaving 3 bases unmatched. This CDR3 spans 14 amino acids.

This clonotype was counted at least ten times. The chain recombines TRBV28 with TRBJ1-2; possible D gene TRBD1, 5 bases. Trimming left V 4 bases short and J 8 bases short, with 17 bases between. This CDR3 region has 14 residues. CDR1 is MDHEN and CDR2 is SYDVKM in the germline V gene. DNA of the CDR3: TGTGCCAGCAGTTCAGGTTACAGGCTGGGAGGCTACACCTTC. Protein sequence: CASSSGYRLGGYTF.

Ten or more counts support this clonotype. The chain carries TRBV5-1 and TRBJ1-6; 10 nucleotides line up with TRBD1. Germline values: CDR1 SGHRS, CDR2 YFSETQ. The V and J ends lost 5 bases and 7 bases, in that order; junction bases with no gene match: 9. The CDR3 consists of 16 residues. In DNA, the CDR3 is TGCGCCAGCAGATTCACCGGGACAGGGGAAAATTCACCCCTCCACTTT. It translates to CASRFTGTGENSPLHF.

This clonotype was detected many times. Here the CDR3 reads CASSYSYSTYEQYF. CDR3 sequence (DNA): TGTGCCAGCAGTTACTCGTACAGCACCTACGAGCAGTACTTC. The chain combines TRBV6-5 with TRBJ2-7; no clear D gene. This CDR3 has 14 amino acids. V was clipped by 0 bases and J by 2 bases, with 8 bases between them. Germline CDR1 is MNHEY and CDR2 is SVGAGI.

In this sample, this clonotype turned up many times. The V gene is TRBV6-4, the J gene TRBJ1-2; the match to TRBD1 covers 8 bases. In germline, CDR1 is MRHNA, CDR2 SNTAGT. J gave up 4 bases and V 5 bases, and 15 bases lay outside the gene matches. The CDR3 extends over 17 amino acids. Here the CDR3 reads CASSTGRGPNLSYGYTF. Here the CDR3 DNA reads TGTGCCAGCAGTACCGGCAGGGGGCCAAATCTTTCCTATGGCTACACCTTC.

V and J are TRBV6-2 or TRBV6-3 and TRBJ1-2, with 8 bases aligning to TRBD1. The germline CDR1 and CDR2 sequences are MNHEY and SVGEGT. Trimming took 4 bases from V and 8 from J; bases not matched to a gene: 12. CDR3 length equals 15 residues. CDR3 sequence (DNA): TGTGCCAGCAGTTCCACACAGGGACAGGTGGCGGGCTACACCTTC. It yields the protein CASSSTQGQVAGYTF.

The V and J genes are TRBV12-3 or TRBV12-4 and TRBJ2-7; 11 bases agree with TRBD2. Trimming cost V 3 bases and J 3 bases; bases outside gene matches: 1. This CDR3 is built from 14 residues. The CDR3 DNA reads TGTGCCAGCAGTTTGACTAGCGGGAACTACGAGCAGTACTTC. Its protein product is CASSLTSGNYEQYF.

This clonotype was detected ten times or more. This chain joins TRBV6-1 and TRBJ2-7; 12 positions agree with TRBD2. The CDR3 spans 15 residues. Germline CDR1 and CDR2: MNHNS and SASEGT. The V and J ends lost 3 bases and 3 bases, in that order; junction bases with no gene match: 3. CDR3 sequence reads: CASSDKTSGSYEQYF. Here the CDR3 DNA reads TGTGCCAGCAGTGACAAGACTAGCGGGAGCTACGAGCAGTACTTC.

The V and J genes are TRBV19 and TRBJ1-1, with 7 bases lining up with TRBD1. Germline CDR1 LNHDA, CDR2 SQIVND (reference sequence). The CDR3 loop spans 16 amino acids. The V segment lost 4 bases and the J segment 5 bases; nucleotides outside the gene matches: 13. CDR3 coding DNA: TGTGCCAGTAGTACCACTGTGACAGGGTTCGGTACTGAAGCTTTCTTT. Translated, it gives CASSTTVTGFGTEAFF. Full variable domain (remainder filled in from reference TRBV19 and TRBJ1-1): DGGITQSPKYLFRKEGQNVTLSCEQNLNHDAMYWYRQDPGQGLRLIYYSQIVNDFQKGDIAEGYSVSREKKESFPLTVTSAQKNPTAFYLCASSTTVTGFGTEAFFGQGTRLTVV.

This clonotype has at least ten counts. The junction departs from germline at one end; a sequencing error may be responsible. This rearrangement joins TRBV12-5 to TRBJ1-2; D gene uncertain. Germline V lookup: CDR1 LGHNT, CDR2 FRNRAP. The CDR3 spans 13 residues. In DNA, the CDR3 is TGTGCTAGTGGTTTGGACAGTTTCTATGGCCACACCTTC. Amino acids: CASGLDSFYGHTF.

CDR3 bases: TGTGCCAGCAGTCTAGGGGGACTTAATACCTACGAGCAGTACTTC. Residues: CASSLGGLNTYEQYF. This chain connects TRBV6-1 to TRBJ2-7, with D tentatively TRBD1 or TRBD2 (6 bases each). The CDR3 sequence is 15 residues long. Germline values: CDR1 MNHNS, CDR2 SASEGT. Trimming took 5 bases from V and 2 from J, leaving 16 bases between them.

This clonotype was counted at least ten times. The rearrangement links TRBV6-2 or TRBV6-3 to TRBJ2-5, with 10 positions matching TRBD1. The ends lost 2 bases at V and 5 bases at J; junction bases unmatched: 8. The CDR3 totals 16 residues. Germline V gene data show CDR1 as MNHEY and CDR2 as SVGEGT. This CDR3 reads CASSYGLGQGPETQYF. CDR3 nucleotides: TGTGCCAGCAGTTACGGTTTGGGACAGGGGCCGGAGACCCAGTACTTC.

This clonotype was found many times. This rearrangement joins TRBV5-1 to TRBJ1-2; D gene uncertain. This CDR3 has 15 amino acids. CDR1 is SGHRS and CDR2 is YFSETQ in the germline V gene. Trimming took 0 bases from V and 0 from J, leaving 9 bases between them. The CDR3 here is CASSLAPTANYGYTF. In DNA form, the CDR3 reads TGCGCCAGCAGCTTGGCCCCAACAGCTAACTATGGCTACACCTTC.

At least ten counts were recorded for this clonotype. This chain links TRBV28 with TRBJ1-1; TRBD1 matches 7 bases. Per germline, CDR1 MDHEN and CDR2 SYDVKM. This CDR3 region has 15 residues. Losses at the gene ends were 5 bases for V and 0 bases for J; bases not matched to a gene: 6. The CDR3 coding sequence is TGTGCCAGCAGTCAACAGGGGACGATGAACACTGAAGCTTTCTTT. Residues: CASSQQGTMNTEAFF.